This entry concerns a single T cell receptor (beta chain). Its antigen is undetermined. This entry belongs to a study of cytomegalovirus exposure and HLA in healthy donors. This CDR3 comprises 18 residues. Germline V gene data show CDR1 as SGHVS and CDR2 as FQNEAQ. The V and J ends lost 5 bases and 5 bases respectively, with 27 bases between them. 13 Jbeta primers and 60 Vbeta primers were used for the PCR. TCRdb keeps only in-frame clones here, not all; method: immunoSEQ multiplex PCR. This sample's clone table lists approximately 110,000 clones. Points from the study as a whole: Common viral pathogens seemed to be connected with several of the most significant clusters, according to a later analysis. Within an earlier analysis, most TCR beta V segments proved productive either about 90% or about 30% of the time.

This sequence originates from a man aged 35-49 years in good health and CMV-seronegative. The specimen sequenced was PBMCs. The chain couples TRBV7-8 to TRBJ2-5, with D possibly matching TRBD1 (6 bases). CDR3 sequence (DNA): TGTGCCAGCAGCCGGACCCGTCGACAGGCCCAAGGGCCGGAGACCCAGTACTTC. Its protein is CASSRTRRQAQGPETQYF.